This TCR beta chain was identified in a study of shared clonotypes between healthy human individuals. As to this clone: Distinct nucleotide sequences in the sample also encode this CDR3.

Here immunoSEQ multiplex PCR was the method, and the copy in TCRdb shows in-frame clones only, minus some. This sample has approximately 710,000 clones; roughly 91% occur once, and the top ten carry 34%. The receptor was isolated from a man aged 18-30 years in good health. Some clones in this sample may be carry-over from other donors' samples. Sequenced: memory CD8+ T cells from PBMCs. The subset: CD45RO+ cells pooled with CCR7-negative TemRA cells.

The CDR3 spells CASSFSGSGYEQYF. In DNA form, the CDR3 reads TGTGCCAGCAGTTTTAGTGGGAGCGGGTACGAGCAGTACTTC. The chain is built from TRBV27 and TRBJ2-7; possibly TRBD2 for D (6 bases). Germline CDR1 MNHEY, CDR2 SMNVEV (reference sequence). The CDR3 totals 14 residues. V was trimmed by 3 bases and J by 4 bases, leaving 13 bases between them.